One sample yielded the 10 T cell receptor beta chains listed below, sequenced in a study of cytomegalovirus exposure and HLA in healthy donors. Amplification used 60 Vbeta primers and 13 Jbeta primers. Sequencing used immunoSEQ multiplex PCR; TCRdb keeps in-frame clones, though not all of them. The table has approximately 120,000 clones, over 65% seen once. Sequencing input: PBMCs. The receptors come from a man aged 25-40 years in good health and CMV-seropositive.

The J gene is TRBJ2-1, the V gene TRBV13, with 14 bases lining up with TRBD2. V shed 5 bases, J shed 8 bases, and the junction held 8 bases outside the gene matches. There are 16 residues in the CDR3. Germline CDR1 PRHDT, CDR2 FYEKMQ (reference sequence). The CDR3 DNA follows: TGTGCCAGCAGCAGGGGACTAGCGGGAGTGGGCGATGAGCAGTTCTTC. Protein product: CASSRGLAGVGDEQFF.

This clone showed up just once. The chain joins TRBV6-1 to TRBJ2-7; D may be TRBD1 (5 bases). Between the trimmed V and J ends, which lost 10 bases and 1 base, there was a span of 14 bases. From germline, CDR1 is MNHNS and CDR2 SASEGT. The CDR3 length is 13 residues. The CDR3 region has the DNA TGTGCCACCCTCCAAGACAGTTCCTACGAGCAGTACTTC. It codes for CATLQDSSYEQYF.

The rearrangement joins TRBV10-1 to TRBJ2-6; the match to TRBD2 covers 7 bases. V gave up 4 bases and J gave up 0 bases; unmatched junction bases: 3. The CDR3 sequence is 16 residues long. Germline V gives CDR1 WNHNN, CDR2 SYGVQD (reference sequence). CDR3 bases: TGCGCCAGCAGTGGGGGAGGGCTCTCTGGGGCCAACGTCCTGACTTTC. Protein product: CASSGGGLSGANVLTF.

The rearrangement uses TRBV5-1 and TRBJ1-1; the D gene is possibly TRBD1 (5 bases). This CDR3 has 13 amino acids. The germline V and J ends were trimmed by 1 base and 4 bases, with 8 bases remaining between them. Germline loops: CDR1 SGHRS, CDR2 YFSETQ. This chain's CDR3 is CASSLSTGTEAFF. The DNA of the CDR3 is TGCGCCAGCAGCTTGAGTACAGGCACTGAAGCTTTCTTT.

The chain employs TRBV4-2 and TRBJ2-2; 16 nucleotides agree with TRBD2. CDR1 is LGHNA and CDR2 is YNFKEQ in the germline V gene. CDR3 length equals 17 residues. With 7 bases clipped from V and 4 bases from J, the junction kept 6 bases outside the gene matches. CDR3 in amino acids: CASKGLAGGPSTGELFF. The CDR3 coding sequence is TGTGCCAGCAAGGGACTAGCGGGAGGGCCAAGCACCGGGGAGCTGTTTTTT.

This clone was observed a single time. This chain joins TRBV19 and TRBJ2-7; 7 nucleotides line up with TRBD1. With V trimmed by 6 bases and J by 2 bases, 10 bases remained unmatched. Germline-derived CDR1 and CDR2 are LNHDA and SQIVND (reference sequence). This CDR3 region has 15 residues. The CDR3 spells CASSDRTGQTYEQYF. The CDR3 nucleotides read TGTGCCAGTAGCGACAGGACAGGTCAGACCTACGAGCAGTACTTC.

This chain joins TRBV27 and TRBJ1-1; tentative D call: TRBD1 (6 bases). The CDR3 has 14 amino acids. Trimming pared 5 bases from V and 1 base from J, leaving 11 bases between. Germline V gives CDR1 MNHEY, CDR2 SMNVEV (reference sequence). As DNA, the CDR3 is TGTGCCAGCAGTATTACAGGGTCGAACACTGAAGCTTTCTTT. The encoded protein is CASSITGSNTEAFF.

The table lists this clone with many counts. This chain connects TRBV29-1 to TRBJ2-2; TRBD1 aligns across 9 bases. J gave up 7 bases and V 0 bases, and 9 bases lay outside the gene matches. This CDR3 has 16 residues. Per germline, CDR1 SQVTM and CDR2 ANQGSEA. CDR3 coding DNA: TGCAGCGTTGAAGACGGCTCCGGACAGGGGATCGGGGAGCTGTTTTTT. Translating it yields CSVEDGSGQGIGELFF.

This clone was seen just once. The gene calls are TRBV7-9 and TRBJ1-4, with D uncertain. Germline-derived CDR1 and CDR2 are SEHNR and FQNEAQ (reference sequence). V lost 3 bases to trimming and J lost 6 bases, with 14 bases between them. The CDR3 runs 15 residues. The CDR3 coding sequence is TGTGCCAGCAGCTTCCAAGAGCCGGTGGATGAAAAACTGTTTTTT. This gives the protein CASSFQEPVDEKLFF.

This rearrangement joins TRBV29-1 to TRBJ2-1; TRBD2 matches at 10 bases. CDR1 is SQVTM, CDR2 ANQGSEA, per germline. The CDR3 extends over 14 amino acids. With 6 bases clipped from V and 3 bases from J, the junction kept 5 bases outside the gene matches. CDR3 coding DNA: TGCAGCGTCGCCGGGACTAGCGTCTACAATGAGCAGTTCTTC. Translation: CSVAGTSVYNEQFF.